The 24 T cell receptor beta chains presented below share a single source sample, sequenced in a study of cytotoxic CD8 clonotypes in ibrutinib-treated CLL. Some clones are missing from TCRdb's copy, which holds only in-frame ones; the method was immunoSEQ multiplex PCR. Of about 330,000 clones listed, 67% are singletons. Sequencing used PBMCs, obtained after 36 months of ibrutinib treatment. These receptors all come from a human donor with chronic lymphocytic leukemia.

In DNA form, the CDR3 reads TGTGCCAGCAGCTTTGGTGCCGGGGAGCTGTTTTTT. Translation gives CASSFGAGELFF. V gene TRBV7-2 combines with J gene TRBJ2-2; the D is unclear. The CDR3 covers 12 residues. With 3 bases removed from V and 6 bases from J, the gap between germline ends came to 5 bases. CDR1 and CDR2 from the germline V gene are SGHTA and FQGNSA.

V is TRBV29-1 and J is TRBJ2-3, with D possibly TRBD2 on 6 matching bases. Germline V gene sequence: CDR1 SQVTM, CDR2 ANQGSEA. With 6 bases removed from V and 6 bases from J, the gap between germline ends came to 19 bases. This CDR3 is built from 14 residues. The CDR3 bases are TGCAGCGTGTTCAGCGGGCCATACCCCGATACGCAGTATTTT. Its translation is CSVFSGPYPDTQYF.

V and J are TRBV4-1 and TRBJ2-7; a weak D match, TRBD1 (5 bases). Germline-derived CDR1 and CDR2 are MGHRA and YSYEKL. V dropped 3 bases and J dropped 0 bases, with 15 bases sitting between them. The CDR3 has 16 amino acids. In DNA form, the CDR3 reads TGCGCCAGCAGCCATCAAATGACAGCCAGCTCCTACGAGCAGTACTTC. Its protein product is CASSHQMTASSYEQYF.

This clone was counted between two and nine times. V gene TRBV5-1 combines with J gene TRBJ1-6, with 7 bases matching TRBD1. Germline values: CDR1 SGHRS, CDR2 YFSETQ. CDR3 length equals 14 residues. V shed 2 bases, J shed 8 bases, and the junction held 4 bases outside the gene matches. CDR3 bases: TGCGCCAGCAGCTTCGACAGGGCCGATTCACCCCTCCACTTT. It encodes CASSFDRADSPLHF.

This chain links TRBV5-6 with TRBJ1-2; maybe TRBD1 (5 bases). The length of the CDR3 is 13 residues. The V gene's germline CDR1 is SGHDT and CDR2 YYEEEE. Trimming shortened V by 2 bases and J by 6 bases, and 11 bases separated the two germline ends. CDR3 DNA sequence: TGTGCCAGCAGCTTCAGGGCGCCGAATGGCTACACCTTC. Translating gives CASSFRAPNGYTF.

The rearrangement uses TRBV18 and TRBJ2-7, with 7 bases aligning to TRBD2. This CDR3 contains 16 residues. V trimming: 2 bases; J trimming: 0 bases; junction bases outside the gene matches: 7. Germline V CDR1 and CDR2: KGHSH, LQKENI. This CDR3 is CASSPRGRGFSYEQYF. The CDR3 DNA sequence: TGTGCCAGCTCACCAAGAGGGAGGGGATTCTCCTACGAGCAGTACTTC.

The J gene is TRBJ2-6, the V gene TRBV18; D is uncertain. The germline CDR1 and CDR2 sequences are KGHSH and LQKENI. The CDR3 loop spans 14 amino acids. Trimming took off 5 bases at V and 2 bases at J, with 7 bases between the two ends. CDR3 protein: CASSGKTGANVLTF. In DNA, the CDR3 is TGTGCCAGCTCAGGGAAAACTGGGGCCAACGTCCTGACTTTC.

In its sample, this clone was seen a few times. This sequence joins TRBV7-8 and TRBJ2-7, with D hard to call. This CDR3 region has 14 residues. Germline values: CDR1 SGHVS, CDR2 FQNEAQ. Trimming stripped 1 base from V and 3 bases from J, with 10 bases between. Written as DNA, the CDR3 is TGTGCCAGCAGCTTAGTAGTAGGGCGCTACGAGCAGTACTTC. This gives the protein CASSLVVGRYEQYF.

This clone was seen more than once but under ten times. The chain combines TRBV19 with TRBJ1-5, with D hard to call. This CDR3 is 14 amino acids long. Germline assignment: CDR1 LNHDA and CDR2 SQIVND (reference sequence). Trimming cost V 3 bases and J 11 bases, with 17 bases left between them. CDR3 nucleotide sequence: TGTGCCAGTAGTATCCGGCCGGTGGATGGGTCCCAGCATTTT. Translating gives CASSIRPVDGSQHF. Complete variable domain (other parts from reference TRBV19 and TRBJ1-5): DGGITQSPKYLFRKEGQNVTLSCEQNLNHDAMYWYRQDPGQGLRLIYYSQIVNDFQKGDIAEGYSVSREKKESFPLTVTSAQKNPTAFYLCASSIRPVDGSQHFGDGTRLSIL.

This clone showed up just a few times. The junction does not match germline at one end; this may be a read error. This chain links TRBV6-4 with TRBJ1-2; D unresolved. CDR1 is MRHNA and CDR2 is SNTAGT in the germline V gene. The CDR3 contains 10 residues. Here the CDR3 reads CASRDYGYTF. The CDR3, as DNA: TGTGCCAGCAGGGACTATGGCTACACCTTC.

V gene TRBV7-2 combines with J gene TRBJ2-2, with TRBD2 matching 9 bases. CDR1 and CDR2 (germline): SGHTA, FQGNSA. V was pared by 2 bases and J by 5 bases, with 6 bases of the junction left unmatched. This CDR3 is built from 16 residues. DNA for the CDR3: TGTGCCAGCAGCTTACTCGGGACTAGCAGTACCGGGGAGCTGTTTTTT. It yields the protein CASSLLGTSSTGELFF. Combining the CDR3 with reference TRBV7-2 and TRBJ2-2 gives the whole variable domain GAGVSQSPSNKVTEKGKDVELRCDPISGHTALYWYRQSLGQGLEFLIYFQGNSAPDKSGLPSDRFSAERTGGSVSTLTIQRTQQEDSAVYLCASSLLGTSSTGELFFGEGSRLTVL.

This clone was found once. V is TRBV5-1 and J is TRBJ2-5; the match to TRBD1 covers 9 bases. Germline CDR1 is SGHRS and CDR2 is YFSETQ. The CDR3 totals 16 residues. V lost 4 bases, J lost 5 bases, and 12 bases stayed unmatched. This chain's CDR3 is CASSLTGGGFGETQYF. CDR3 nucleotides: TGCGCCAGCAGCCTAACAGGGGGCGGATTCGGGGAGACCCAGTACTTC.

V and J are TRBV2 and TRBJ1-1, with TRBD1 matching 7 bases. This CDR3 is 13 amino acids long. V was clipped by 6 bases and J by 1 base; unmatched bases: 2. Germline CDR1 and CDR2: SNHLY and FYNNEI. As DNA, the CDR3 is TGTGCCAGCAGCCAGGGGGAGAACACTGAAGCTTTCTTT. Its protein product is CASSQGENTEAFF.

V gene TRBV6-5 combines with J gene TRBJ1-6; possible D gene TRBD1, 5 bases. The germline V gene encodes CDR1 MNHEY and CDR2 SVGAGI. The CDR3 is made up of 12 amino acids. V gave up 7 bases and J gave up 9 bases, with 10 bases separating them. CDR3 sequence reads: CASKNGGSPLHF. CDR3 nucleotide sequence: TGTGCCAGCAAAAACGGGGGTTCACCCCTCCACTTT.

This chain uses TRBV18 with TRBJ2-2, with TRBD2 matching over 9 bases. The germline CDR1 and CDR2 sequences are KGHSH and LQKENI. Trimming took 6 bases from V and 6 from J; bases not matched to a gene: 8. The CDR3 covers 15 residues. The CDR3 DNA reads as TGTGCCAGCTCCCCTGAGGCTAGCGGGGCCGGGGAGCTGTTTTTT. It translates to CASSPEASGAGELFF. Full variable domain (missing parts from reference TRBV18 and TRBJ2-2): NAGVMQNPRHLVRRRGQEARLRCSPMKGHSHVYWYRQLPEEGLKFMVYLQKENIIDESGMPKERFSAEFPKEGPSILRIQQVVRGDSAAYFCASSPEASGAGELFFGEGSRLTVL.

The CDR3 loop reads CASSLTGGKTGELFF. CDR3 nucleotides: TGTGCCAGCAGCCTGACAGGGGGCAAGACCGGGGAGCTGTTTTTT. The chain is built from TRBV7-8 and TRBJ2-2; 10 bases line up with TRBD1. CDR1 is SGHVS and CDR2 is FQNEAQ in the germline V gene. Trimming at V came to 5 bases and at J to 5 bases, leaving 5 bases not matched to a gene. The CDR3 is 15 amino acids. Full variable domain (remainder filled in from reference TRBV7-8 and TRBJ2-2): GAGVSQSPRYKVAKRGQDVALRCDPISGHVSLFWYQQALGQGPEFLTYFQNEAQLDKSGLPSDRFFAERPEGSVSTLKIQRTQQEDSAVYLCASSLTGGKTGELFFGEGSRLTVL.

The V and J genes are TRBV15 and TRBJ2-1, with 9 bases fitting TRBD1. The CDR3 extends over 13 amino acids. The V gene end was trimmed by 9 bases and the J gene end by 1 base; junction bases not matched to a gene: 1. Looked up from germline, CDR1 is LNHNV and CDR2 is YYDKDF (reference sequence). The CDR3 coding sequence is TGTGCCACAGGACAGGGGTCCTACAATGAGCAGTTCTTC. This translates into CATGQGSYNEQFF.

V is TRBV14 and J is TRBJ2-5; 8 nucleotides match TRBD2. Germline lookup yields CDR1 SGHDN and CDR2 FVKESK. CDR3 length: 15 amino acids. With 4 bases clipped from V and 2 bases from J, the junction kept 6 bases outside the gene matches. CDR3 loop: CASSLLAGIQETQYF. In nucleotides, the CDR3 is TGTGCCAGCAGCCTTCTAGCGGGCATACAAGAGACCCAGTACTTC.

The gene calls are TRBV14 and TRBJ2-2; D remains unclear. Trimming cost V 2 bases and J 1 base, with 14 bases left between them. Germline V CDR1 and CDR2: SGHDN, FVKESK. The CDR3 contains 17 residues. This CDR3 is CASSQFLESRNTGELFF. The CDR3 DNA sequence: TGTGCCAGCAGCCAATTTCTGGAAAGCCGGAACACCGGGGAGCTGTTTTTT. Drawing the rest from reference TRBV14 and TRBJ2-2, the complete variable domain is EAGVTQFPSHSVIEKGQTVTLRCDPISGHDNLYWYRRVMGKEIKFLLHFVKESKQDESGMPNNRFLAERTGGTYSTLKVQPAELEDSGVYFCASSQFLESRNTGELFFGEGSRLTVL.

The chain couples TRBV14 to TRBJ2-3; D is ambiguous. Trimming pared 1 base from V and 3 bases from J, leaving 14 bases between. CDR3 length equals 16 residues. Germline loops: CDR1 SGHDN, CDR2 FVKESK. The CDR3 region is CASSQGGWIGTDTQYF. The CDR3 DNA reads TGTGCCAGCAGCCAAGGCGGTTGGATAGGGACAGATACGCAGTATTTT.

The chain employs TRBV10-3 and TRBJ2-4; 9 positions agree with TRBD2. From germline, CDR1 is ENHRY and CDR2 SYGVKD. The CDR3 runs to 13 residues. V gave up 3 bases and J gave up 7 bases; unmatched junction bases: 1. The chain's CDR3 is CAISEGTSNIQYF. The CDR3 DNA reads as TGTGCCATCAGTGAAGGGACTAGCAACATTCAGTACTTC.

The chain joins TRBV28 to TRBJ2-1; weak D call: TRBD2 (7 bases). V lost 7 bases, J lost 7 bases, and 20 bases lay in between. CDR3 size: 15 residues. The germline gives CDR1 MDHEN, CDR2 SYDVKM. The CDR3 region is CASITGGAGRNEQFF. CDR3 sequence (DNA): TGTGCCAGCATTACTGGGGGGGCGGGGCGGAATGAGCAGTTCTTC.

CDR3 sequence: CASSPTQGLGTEAFF. The DNA for the CDR3 is TGTGCCAGCTCACCAACCCAGGGGTTAGGCACTGAAGCTTTCTTT. The chain couples TRBV18 to TRBJ1-1; a possible D gene is TRBD1 (6 bases). The CDR3 covers 15 residues. Deletions cut 2 bases from V and 4 bases from J, with 14 bases between. From germline, CDR1 is KGHSH and CDR2 LQKENI.

The chain links TRBV1 to TRBJ2-5; the table's D gene call, TRBD2, was not cross checked with the DNA. TRBV1 is designated a pseudogene. This CDR3 has 17 amino acids. The CDR3: CTSSQDPPGRYQETQYF. The DNA of the CDR3 is TGCACCAGCAGCCAAGACCCCCCCGGGAGGTACCAAGAGACCCAGTACTTC.